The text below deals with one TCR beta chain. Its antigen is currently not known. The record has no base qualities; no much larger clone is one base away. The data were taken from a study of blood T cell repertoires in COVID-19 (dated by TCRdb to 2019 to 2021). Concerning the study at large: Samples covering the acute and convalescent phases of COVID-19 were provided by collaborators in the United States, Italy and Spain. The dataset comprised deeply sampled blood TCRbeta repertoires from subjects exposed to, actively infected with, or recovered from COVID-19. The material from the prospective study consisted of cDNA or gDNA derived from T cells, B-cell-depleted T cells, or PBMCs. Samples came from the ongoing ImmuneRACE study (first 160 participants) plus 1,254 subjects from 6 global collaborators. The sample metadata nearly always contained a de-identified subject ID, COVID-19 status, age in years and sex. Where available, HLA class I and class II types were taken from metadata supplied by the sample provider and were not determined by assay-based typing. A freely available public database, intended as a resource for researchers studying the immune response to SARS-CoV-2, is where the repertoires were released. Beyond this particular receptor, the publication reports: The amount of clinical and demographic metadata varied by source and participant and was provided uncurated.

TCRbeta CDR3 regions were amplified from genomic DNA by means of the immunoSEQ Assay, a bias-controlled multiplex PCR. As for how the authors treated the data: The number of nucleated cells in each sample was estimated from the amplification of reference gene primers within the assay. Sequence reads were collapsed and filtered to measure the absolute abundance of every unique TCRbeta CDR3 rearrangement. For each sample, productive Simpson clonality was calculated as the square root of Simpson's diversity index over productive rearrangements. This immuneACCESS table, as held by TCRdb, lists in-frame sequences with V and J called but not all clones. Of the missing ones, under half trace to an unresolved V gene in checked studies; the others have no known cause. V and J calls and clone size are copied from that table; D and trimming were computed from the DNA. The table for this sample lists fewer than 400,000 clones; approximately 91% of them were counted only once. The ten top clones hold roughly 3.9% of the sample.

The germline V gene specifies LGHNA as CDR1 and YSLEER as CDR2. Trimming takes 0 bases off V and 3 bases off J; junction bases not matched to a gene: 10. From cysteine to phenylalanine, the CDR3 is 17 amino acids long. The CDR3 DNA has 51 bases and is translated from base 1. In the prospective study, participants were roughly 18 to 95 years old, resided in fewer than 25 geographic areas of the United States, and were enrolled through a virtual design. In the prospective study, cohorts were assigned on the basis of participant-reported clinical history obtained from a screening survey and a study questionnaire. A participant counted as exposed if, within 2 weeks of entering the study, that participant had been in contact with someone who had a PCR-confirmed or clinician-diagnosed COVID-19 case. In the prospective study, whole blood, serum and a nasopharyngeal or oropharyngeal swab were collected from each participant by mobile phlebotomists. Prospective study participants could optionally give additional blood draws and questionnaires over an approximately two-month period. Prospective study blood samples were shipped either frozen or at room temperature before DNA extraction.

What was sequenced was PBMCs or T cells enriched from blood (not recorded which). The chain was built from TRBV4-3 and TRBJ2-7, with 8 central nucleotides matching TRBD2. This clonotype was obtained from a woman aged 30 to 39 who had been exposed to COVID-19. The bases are TGCGCCAGCAGCCAAGATCGGGCGGCGGGGGGCGGCTACGAGCAGTACTTC. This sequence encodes CASSQDRAAGGGYEQYF.